What follows are 6 T cell receptor beta chains derived from one specimen sequenced in a study of blood T cell repertoires in COVID-19. Only in-frame clones appear in the TCRdb table, and some are missing; sequencing was by immunoSEQ multiplex PCR. The sample consists of around 700,000 clones, about nine tenths of them appearing once. The sample was peripheral blood. The receptors were gathered from a woman between 18 and 29 years old with acute or convalescent COVID-19.

CDR3 nucleotides: TGTGCCAGCAGCGTAGCTACGATCATGGACAATGAGCAGTTCTTC. Residues: CASSVATIMDNEQFF. The chain uses TRBV9 and TRBJ2-1; no definite D call. The germline CDR1 and CDR2 sequences are SGDLS and YYNGEE. The germline V and J ends were trimmed by 0 bases and 5 bases, with 12 bases remaining between them. The length of the CDR3 is 15 residues. Combining the CDR3 with reference TRBV9 and TRBJ2-1 gives the whole variable domain DSGVTQTPKHLITATGQRVTLRCSPRSGDLSVYWYQQSLDQGLQFLIQYYNGEERAKGNILERFSAQQFPDLHSELNLSSLELGDSALYFCASSVATIMDNEQFFGPGTRLTVL.

CDR3 loop: CASSQGGVDNEQFF. The CDR3 DNA reads TGTGCCAGCAGCCAAGGCGGGGTGGACAATGAGCAGTTCTTC. The rearrangement joins TRBV3-1 (or the pseudogene TRBV3-2) to TRBJ2-1, with D perhaps TRBD2 (6 bases). Trimming took 1 base from V and 5 from J, leaving 9 bases between them. CDR3 length: 14 amino acids. Germline V CDR1 and CDR2: LGHDT, YNNKEL (reference sequence).

Details on this clone: Other DNA sequences of this sample code for an identical CDR3. The chain recombines TRBV19 with TRBJ2-5; 8 bases map to TRBD2. The CDR3 contains 14 residues. Germline-derived CDR1 and CDR2 are LNHDA and SQIVND (reference sequence). The J segment lost 5 bases and the V segment lost 6 bases, leaving 8 bases of the junction unmatched. CDR3 nucleotides: TGTGCCAGTAGGGAGACTGGCGGGGGGGAGACCCAGTACTTC. It is translated as CASRETGGGETQYF.

This sequence joins TRBV24-1 and TRBJ2-3; 8 nucleotides line up with TRBD1. CDR3 length: 15 residues. The J segment lost 3 bases and the V segment lost 3 bases, leaving 4 bases of the junction unmatched. The germline V gene has CDR1 KGHDR and CDR2 SFDVKD. In DNA form, the CDR3 reads TGTGCCACCAGTGATCCTGACAGGGGTACAGATACGCAGTATTTT. It codes for CATSDPDRGTDTQYF.

J is TRBJ1-6 and V is TRBV6-5; 7 nucleotides agree with TRBD1. Germline lookup yields CDR1 MNHEY and CDR2 SVGAGI. V lost 2 bases and J lost 11; bases outside the gene matches: 6. This CDR3 spans 14 amino acids. The CDR3 protein is CASSYTRQGPPLHF. The DNA of the CDR3 is TGTGCCAGCAGTTACACCCGACAGGGTCCACCCCTCCACTTT.

V usage is TRBV27 and J usage is TRBJ1-6; D gene unclear. The germline CDR1 and CDR2 sequences are MNHEY and SMNVEV (reference sequence). V lost 6 bases and J lost 0, with 12 bases in between. CDR3 length: 16 amino acids. The CDR3 loop reads CASRYQVSSYNSPLHF. The CDR3 DNA reads TGTGCCAGCAGATACCAGGTGAGCTCCTATAATTCACCCCTCCACTTT.